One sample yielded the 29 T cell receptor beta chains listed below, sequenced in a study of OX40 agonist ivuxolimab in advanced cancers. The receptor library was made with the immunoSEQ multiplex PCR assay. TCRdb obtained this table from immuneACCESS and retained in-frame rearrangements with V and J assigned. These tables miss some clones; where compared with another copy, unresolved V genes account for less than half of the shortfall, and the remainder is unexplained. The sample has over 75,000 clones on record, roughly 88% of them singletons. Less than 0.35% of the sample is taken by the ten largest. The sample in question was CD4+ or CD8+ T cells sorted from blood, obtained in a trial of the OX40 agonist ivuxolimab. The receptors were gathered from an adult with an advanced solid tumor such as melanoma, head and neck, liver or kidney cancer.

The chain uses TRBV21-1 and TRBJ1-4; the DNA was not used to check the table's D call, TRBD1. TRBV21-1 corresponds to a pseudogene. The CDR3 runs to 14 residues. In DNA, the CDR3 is TGTGCCAGCAGGATAGGGGGCGCAAAAGAAAAACTGTTTTTT. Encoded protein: CASRIGGAKEKLFF.

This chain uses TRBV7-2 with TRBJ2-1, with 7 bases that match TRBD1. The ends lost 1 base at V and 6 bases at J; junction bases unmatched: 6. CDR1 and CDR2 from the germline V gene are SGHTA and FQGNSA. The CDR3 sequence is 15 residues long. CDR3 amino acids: CASSLVAGGRNEQFF. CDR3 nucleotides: TGTGCCAGCAGCTTAGTGGCAGGGGGTCGCAATGAGCAGTTCTTC.

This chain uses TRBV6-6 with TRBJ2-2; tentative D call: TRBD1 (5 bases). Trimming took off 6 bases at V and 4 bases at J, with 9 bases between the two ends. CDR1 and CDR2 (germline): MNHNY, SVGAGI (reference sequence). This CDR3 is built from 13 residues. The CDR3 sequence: CASRPQGTGELFF. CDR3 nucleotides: TGTGCCAGCAGACCTCAGGGCACCGGGGAGCTGTTTTTT.

The CDR3 spells CASSLFSGQNEKLFF. The CDR3 DNA reads TGTGCCAGCAGCTTATTCTCGGGACAGAATGAAAAACTGTTTTTT. The V call is TRBV11-2, the J call TRBJ1-4; TRBD1 aligns across 7 bases. J was trimmed by 5 bases and V by 2 bases; bases with no gene match: 5. Germline V gene data show CDR1 as SGHAT and CDR2 as FQNNGV. There are 15 residues in the CDR3.

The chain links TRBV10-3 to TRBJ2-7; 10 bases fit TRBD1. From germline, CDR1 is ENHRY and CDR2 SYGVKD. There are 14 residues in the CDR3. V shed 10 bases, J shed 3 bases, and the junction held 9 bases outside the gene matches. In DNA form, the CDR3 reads TGTGCCAGCAAAAGGGACAGGGGCATCTACGAGCAGTACTTC. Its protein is CASKRDRGIYEQYF.

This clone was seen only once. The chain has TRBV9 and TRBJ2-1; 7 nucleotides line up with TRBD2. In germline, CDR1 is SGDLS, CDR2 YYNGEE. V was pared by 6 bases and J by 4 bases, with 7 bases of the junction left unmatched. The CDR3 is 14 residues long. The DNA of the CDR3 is TGTGCCAGCAACCTAGCGGACGGATACAATGAGCAGTTCTTC. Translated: CASNLADGYNEQFF.

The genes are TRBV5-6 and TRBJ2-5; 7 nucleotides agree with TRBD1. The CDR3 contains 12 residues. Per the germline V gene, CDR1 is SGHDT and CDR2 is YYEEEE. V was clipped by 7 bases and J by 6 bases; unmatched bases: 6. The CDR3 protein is CASSDRAKTQYF. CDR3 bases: TGTGCCAGCTCAGACAGGGCCAAGACCCAGTACTTC.

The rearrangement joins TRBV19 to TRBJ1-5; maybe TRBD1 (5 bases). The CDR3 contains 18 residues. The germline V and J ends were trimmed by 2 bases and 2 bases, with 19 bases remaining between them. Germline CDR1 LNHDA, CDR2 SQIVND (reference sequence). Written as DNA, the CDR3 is TGTGCCAGTAGTATACAGGGTAGGATGGTGTTAGGCAATCAGCCCCAGCATTTT. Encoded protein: CASSIQGRMVLGNQPQHF.

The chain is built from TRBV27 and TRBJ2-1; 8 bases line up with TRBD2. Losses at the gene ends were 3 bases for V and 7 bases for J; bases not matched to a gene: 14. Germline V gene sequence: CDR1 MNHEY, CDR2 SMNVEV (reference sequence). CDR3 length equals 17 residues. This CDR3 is CASSFVGRAGVGNEQFF. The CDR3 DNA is TGTGCCAGCAGTTTTGTCGGCCGAGCGGGAGTCGGTAATGAGCAGTTCTTC.

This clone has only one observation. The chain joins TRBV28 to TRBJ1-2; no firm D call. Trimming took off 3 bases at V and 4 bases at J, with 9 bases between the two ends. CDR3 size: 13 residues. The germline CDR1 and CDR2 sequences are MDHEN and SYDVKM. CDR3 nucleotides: TGTGCCAGCAGTTTTTCGGCTAGCTATGGCTACACCTTC. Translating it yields CASSFSASYGYTF.

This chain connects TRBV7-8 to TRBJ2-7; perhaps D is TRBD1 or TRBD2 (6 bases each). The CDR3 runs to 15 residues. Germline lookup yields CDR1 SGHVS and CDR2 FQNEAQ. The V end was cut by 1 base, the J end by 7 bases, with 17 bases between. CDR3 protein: CASSLVGGSLGEQYF. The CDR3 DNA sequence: TGTGCCAGCAGCTTAGTAGGGGGGTCCCTTGGAGAGCAGTACTTC.

CDR3 sequence (DNA): TGCAGCGTTGAAGATCTTCAGGGGGGTGCAGATACGCAGTATTTT. The encoded protein is CSVEDLQGGADTQYF. The rearrangement joins TRBV29-1 to TRBJ2-3; maybe TRBD1 (7 bases). Germline V lookup: CDR1 SQVTM, CDR2 ANQGSEA. The V gene lost 0 bases and the J gene lost 4 bases, with 14 bases spanning the gap. The CDR3 runs to 15 residues.

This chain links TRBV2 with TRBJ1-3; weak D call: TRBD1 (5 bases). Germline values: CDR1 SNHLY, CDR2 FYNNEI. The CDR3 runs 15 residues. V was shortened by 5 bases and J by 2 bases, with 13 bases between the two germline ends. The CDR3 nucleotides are TGTGCCAGCAGTTCCCCGGGGGGGGCTGGAAACACCATATATTTT. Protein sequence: CASSSPGGAGNTIYF.

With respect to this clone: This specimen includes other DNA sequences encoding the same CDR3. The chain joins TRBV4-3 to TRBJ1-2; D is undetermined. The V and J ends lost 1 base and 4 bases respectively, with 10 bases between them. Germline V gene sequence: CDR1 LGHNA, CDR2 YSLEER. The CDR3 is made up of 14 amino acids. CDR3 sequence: CASSQGREGYGYTF. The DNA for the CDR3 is TGCGCCAGCAGCCAAGGGCGCGAGGGCTATGGCTACACCTTC.

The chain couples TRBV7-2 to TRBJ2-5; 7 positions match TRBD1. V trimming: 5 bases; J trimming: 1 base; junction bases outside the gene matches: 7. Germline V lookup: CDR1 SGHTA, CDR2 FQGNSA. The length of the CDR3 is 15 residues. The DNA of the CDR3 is TGTGCCAGCAGCCCCCAAGGGGGCCTCCAAGAGACCCAGTACTTC. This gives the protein CASSPQGGLQETQYF. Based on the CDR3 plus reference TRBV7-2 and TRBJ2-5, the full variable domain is GAGVSQSPSNKVTEKGKDVELRCDPISGHTALYWYRQSLGQGLEFLIYFQGNSAPDKSGLPSDRFSAERTGGSVSTLTIQRTQQEDSAVYLCASSPQGGLQETQYFGPGTRLLVL.

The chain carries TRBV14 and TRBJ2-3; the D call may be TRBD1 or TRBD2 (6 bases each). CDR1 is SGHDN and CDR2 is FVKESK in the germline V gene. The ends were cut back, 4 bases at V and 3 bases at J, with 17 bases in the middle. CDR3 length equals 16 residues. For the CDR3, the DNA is TGTGCCAGCAGCCGGGGGGTCGGGACACTTACAGATACGCAGTATTTT. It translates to CASSRGVGTLTDTQYF.

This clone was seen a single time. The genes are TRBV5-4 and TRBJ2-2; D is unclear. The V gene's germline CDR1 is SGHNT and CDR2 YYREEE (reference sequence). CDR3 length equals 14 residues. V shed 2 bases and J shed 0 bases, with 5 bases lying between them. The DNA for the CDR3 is TGTGCCAGCAGCTTCCAGGCGAACACCGGGGAGCTGTTTTTT. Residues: CASSFQANTGELFF.

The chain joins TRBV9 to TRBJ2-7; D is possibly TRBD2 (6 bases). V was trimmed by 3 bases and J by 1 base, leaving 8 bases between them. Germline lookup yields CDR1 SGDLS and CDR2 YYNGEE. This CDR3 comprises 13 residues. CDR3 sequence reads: CASSGTNSYEQYF. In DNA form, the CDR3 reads TGTGCCAGCAGCGGGACTAATTCCTACGAGCAGTACTTC. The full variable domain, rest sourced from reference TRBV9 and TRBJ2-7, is DSGVTQTPKHLITATGQRVTLRCSPRSGDLSVYWYQQSLDQGLQFLIQYYNGEERAKGNILERFSAQQFPDLHSELNLSSLELGDSALYFCASSGTNSYEQYFGPGTRLTVT.

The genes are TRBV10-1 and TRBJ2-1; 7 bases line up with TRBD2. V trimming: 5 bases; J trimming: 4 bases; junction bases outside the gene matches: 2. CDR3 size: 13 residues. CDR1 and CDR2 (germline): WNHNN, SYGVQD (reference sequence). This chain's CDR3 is CASSPGLYNEQFF. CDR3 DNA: TGCGCCAGCAGTCCGGGACTATACAATGAGCAGTTCTTC.

CDR3 in DNA: TGTGCCAGCAGTCCCAGGGAGTCTGGAAACACCATATATTTT. Protein: CASSPRESGNTIYF. This chain joins TRBV2 and TRBJ1-3; TRBD1 is a possible D gene (5 bases). The germline V gene encodes CDR1 SNHLY and CDR2 FYNNEI. The CDR3 loop spans 14 amino acids. Trimming stripped 5 bases from V and 1 base from J, with 9 bases between.

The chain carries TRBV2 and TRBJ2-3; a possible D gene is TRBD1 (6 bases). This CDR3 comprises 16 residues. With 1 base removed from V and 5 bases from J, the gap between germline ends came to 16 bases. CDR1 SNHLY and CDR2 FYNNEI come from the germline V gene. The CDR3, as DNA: TGTGCCAGCAGTGAAGATTTGAACAGGGTGGTAGATACGCAGTATTTT. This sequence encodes CASSEDLNRVVDTQYF. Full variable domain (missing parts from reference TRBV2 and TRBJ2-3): EPEVTQTPSHQVTQMGQEVILRCVPISNHLYFYWYRQILGQKVEFLVSFYNNEISEKSEIFDDQFSVERPDGSNFTLKIRSTKLEDSAMYFCASSEDLNRVVDTQYFGPGTRLTVL.

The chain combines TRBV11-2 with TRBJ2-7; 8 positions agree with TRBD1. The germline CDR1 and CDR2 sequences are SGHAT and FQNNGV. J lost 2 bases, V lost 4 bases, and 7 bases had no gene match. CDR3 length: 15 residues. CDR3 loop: CASSSWGQATYEQYF. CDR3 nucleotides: TGTGCCAGCAGCTCGTGGGGACAGGCGACCTACGAGCAGTACTTC. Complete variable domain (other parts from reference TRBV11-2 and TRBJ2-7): EAGVAQSPRYKIIEKRQSVAFWCNPISGHATLYWYQQILGQGPKLLIQFQNNGVVDDSQLPKDRFSAERLKGVDSTLKIQPAKLEDSAVYLCASSSWGQATYEQYFGPGTRLTVT.

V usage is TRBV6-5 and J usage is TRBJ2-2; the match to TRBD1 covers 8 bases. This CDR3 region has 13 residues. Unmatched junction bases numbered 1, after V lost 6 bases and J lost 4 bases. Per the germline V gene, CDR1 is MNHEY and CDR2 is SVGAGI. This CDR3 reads CASRTGVTGELFF. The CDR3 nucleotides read TGTGCCAGCAGGACAGGGGTCACCGGGGAGCTGTTTTTT.

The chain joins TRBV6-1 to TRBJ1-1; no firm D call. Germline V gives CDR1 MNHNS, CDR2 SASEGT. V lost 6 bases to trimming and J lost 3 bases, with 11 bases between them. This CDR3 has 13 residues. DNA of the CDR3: TGTGCCAGCAGCCACGTCATTGACACTGAAGCTTTCTTT. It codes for CASSHVIDTEAFF.

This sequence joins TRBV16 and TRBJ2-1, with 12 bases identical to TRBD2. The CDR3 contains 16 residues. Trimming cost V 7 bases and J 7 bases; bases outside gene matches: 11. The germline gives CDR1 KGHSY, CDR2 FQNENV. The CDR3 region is CASKRQGTSGLNEQFF. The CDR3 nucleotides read TGTGCCAGCAAACGCCAAGGGACTAGCGGGTTGAATGAGCAGTTCTTC.

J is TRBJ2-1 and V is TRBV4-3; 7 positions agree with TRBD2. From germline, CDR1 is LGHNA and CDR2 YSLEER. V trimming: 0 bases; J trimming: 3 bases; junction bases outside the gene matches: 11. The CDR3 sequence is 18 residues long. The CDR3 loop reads CASSQDPPPASGYNEQFF. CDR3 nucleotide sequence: TGCGCCAGCAGCCAAGATCCCCCCCCCGCTAGCGGCTACAATGAGCAGTTCTTC.

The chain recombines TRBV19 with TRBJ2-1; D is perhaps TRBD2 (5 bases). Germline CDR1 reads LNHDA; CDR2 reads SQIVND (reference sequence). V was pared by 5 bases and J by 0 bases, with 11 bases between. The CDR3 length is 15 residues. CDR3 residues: CASSLRRGSYNEQFF. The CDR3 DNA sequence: TGTGCCAGTAGTCTCCGACGGGGCTCCTACAATGAGCAGTTCTTC.

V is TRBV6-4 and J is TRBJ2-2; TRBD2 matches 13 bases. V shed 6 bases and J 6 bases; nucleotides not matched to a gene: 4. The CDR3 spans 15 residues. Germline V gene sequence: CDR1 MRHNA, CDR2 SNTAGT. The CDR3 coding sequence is TGTGCCAGCAGCCCAACTAGCGGGAGGGCCGGGGAGCTGTTTTTT. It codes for CASSPTSGRAGELFF.

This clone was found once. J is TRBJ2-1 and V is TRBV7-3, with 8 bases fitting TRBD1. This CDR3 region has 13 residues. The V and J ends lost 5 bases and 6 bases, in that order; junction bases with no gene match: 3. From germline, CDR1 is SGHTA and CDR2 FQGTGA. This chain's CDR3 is CASSEDRVNEQFF. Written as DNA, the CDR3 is TGTGCCAGCAGCGAGGACAGGGTCAATGAGCAGTTCTTC.